The 2 T cell receptor beta chains reported below all come from one sample, sequenced in a study of blood T cell repertoires in COVID-19. Assay: immunoSEQ multiplex PCR; the TCRdb copy retains only in-frame clones and omits some. Of 150,000 to 200,000 clones in the sample, roughly 90% are singletons; the top ten hold about 8.1%. The specimen sequenced was PBMCs or T cells enriched from blood (not recorded which). These receptors all come from a woman aged 18-30 years who had recovered from COVID-19.

The rearrangement links TRBV3-1 (or the pseudogene TRBV3-2) to TRBJ1-2; maybe TRBD1 (5 bases). The CDR3 length is 15 residues. With 2 bases removed from V and 7 bases from J, the gap between germline ends came to 17 bases. Germline V lookup: CDR1 LGHDT, CDR2 YNNKEL (reference sequence). CDR3 DNA: TGTGCCAGCAGCCAACAGGGAGGTGGGGTCGGTGGCTACACCTTC. Translating it yields CASSQQGGGVGGYTF.

CDR3 loop: CASGLGRAGLSLSEQYF. CDR3 coding DNA: TGTGCTAGTGGTCTTGGACGCGCGGGACTCTCCCTATCAGAGCAGTACTTC. The chain uses TRBV12-5 and TRBJ2-7; D possibly corresponds to TRBD2 (6 bases). Trimming took off 5 bases at V and 7 bases at J, with 27 bases between the two ends. The CDR3 sequence is 17 residues long. Germline values: CDR1 LGHNT, CDR2 FRNRAP.